What follows describes a single TCR beta chain. Between the trimmed V and J ends, which lost 6 bases and 3 bases, there was a span of 11 bases. This CDR3 contains 13 residues. CDR1 and CDR2 from the germline V gene are MNHEY and SVGAGI. The data belong to a study of T cell responses to AZD1222 COVID-19 vaccine. TCRdb's table, derived via immunoSEQ multiplex PCR, lists solely in-frame clones and lacks some. The sample comprises about 180,000 clones, just over 90% of which are singletons, and approximately 1.6% rests with the top ten. The receptor comes from an adult in good health. The V and J genes are TRBV6-5 and TRBJ1-1; D is ambiguous. Sequenced material: peripheral blood, taken on day 0 of AZD1222 vaccination. The CDR3 DNA is TGTGCCAGCAGGACTGCTTTGGACACTGAAGCTTTCTTT. Its translation: CASRTALDTEAFF.